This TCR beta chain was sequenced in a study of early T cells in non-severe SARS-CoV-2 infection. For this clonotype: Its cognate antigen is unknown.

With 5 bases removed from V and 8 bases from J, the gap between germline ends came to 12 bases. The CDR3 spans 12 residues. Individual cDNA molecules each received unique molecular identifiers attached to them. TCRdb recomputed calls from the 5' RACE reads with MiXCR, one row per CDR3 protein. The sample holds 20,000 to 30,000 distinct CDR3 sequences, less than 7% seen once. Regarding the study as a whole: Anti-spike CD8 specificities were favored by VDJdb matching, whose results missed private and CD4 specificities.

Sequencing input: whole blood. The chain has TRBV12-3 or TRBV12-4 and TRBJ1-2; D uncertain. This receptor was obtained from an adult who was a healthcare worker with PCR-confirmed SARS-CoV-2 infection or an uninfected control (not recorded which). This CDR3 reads CASSPPKGGYTF. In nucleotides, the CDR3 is TGTGCCAGCAGTCCGCCCAAGGGCGGCTACACCTTC.